These T cell receptor beta chains were read from a single sample in a study of cytomegalovirus exposure and HLA in healthy donors. Sequencing used immunoSEQ multiplex PCR; TCRdb keeps in-frame clones, though not all of them. The table for this sample gives fewer than 150,000 clones. Specimen: PBMCs. Receptor source: a man younger than 35 in good health and CMV-seronegative. The CDR3 runs from the conserved cysteine through the conserved F or W. Fields, in order: D gene, V gene, J gene, CDR3 DNA, CDR3 protein. The D gene is left open where the match is weak.

d_gene: TRBD2; v_gene: TRBV4-1; j_gene: TRBJ2-7; CDR3nt: TGCGCCAGCAGCCAAGATGCTAGCGGGGTCTCCCACGAGCAGTACTTC; CDR3aa: CASSQDASGVSHEQYF
d_gene: NA; v_gene: TRBV27; j_gene: TRBJ2-7; CDR3nt: TGTGCCAGCAGGCCGGGGGGCGTCTCCTACGAGCAGTACTTC; CDR3aa: CASRPGGVSYEQYF
d_gene: TRBD1; v_gene: TRBV4-1; j_gene: TRBJ1-2; CDR3nt: TGCGCCAGCAGCATAGACAGGGGGCGCGATGGCTACACCTTC; CDR3aa: CASSIDRGRDGYTF
d_gene: TRBD1; v_gene: TRBV27; j_gene: TRBJ2-7; CDR3nt: TGTGCCAGCAGTCCCCGGACAGGGGGGGAGCAGTACTTC; CDR3aa: CASSPRTGGEQYF
d_gene: NA; v_gene: TRBV9; j_gene: TRBJ1-1; CDR3nt: TGTGCCAGCAGCGTAGTCGGGGACACTGAAGCTTTCTTT; CDR3aa: CASSVVGDTEAFF
d_gene: TRBD1; v_gene: TRBV19; j_gene: TRBJ2-7; CDR3nt: TGTGCCAGTACCCTGGACAGGAGCTCCTACGAGCAGTACTTC; CDR3aa: CASTLDRSSYEQYF
d_gene: TRBD2; v_gene: TRBV18; j_gene: TRBJ2-1; CDR3nt: TGTGCCAGCTCACCACTTTGGGCTAGCGGGAAGGAGCAGGGTGAGCAGTTCTTC; CDR3aa: CASSPLWASGKEQGEQFF
d_gene: NA; v_gene: TRBV30; j_gene: TRBJ2-3; CDR3nt: TGTGCCTCAAACCCTGGAGGGCACCCCTGGGGAGATACGCAGTATTTT; CDR3aa: CASNPGGHPWGDTQYF
d_gene: TRBD1; v_gene: TRBV28; j_gene: TRBJ1-2; CDR3nt: TGTGCCAGCAGCACAGGGGTCCTCTATGGCTACACCTTC; CDR3aa: CASSTGVLYGYTF
d_gene: TRBD1; v_gene: TRBV9; j_gene: TRBJ2-3; CDR3nt: TGTGCCAGCAGCATCGGACAGGGGGCAGGTACAGATACGCAGTATTTT; CDR3aa: CASSIGQGAGTDTQYF
d_gene: NA; v_gene: TRBV16; j_gene: TRBJ1-1; CDR3nt: TGTGCCAGCAGCCAATCTTGGGGTAGCGCTGAAGCTTTCTTT; CDR3aa: CASSQSWGSAEAFF
d_gene: TRBD1; v_gene: TRBV2; j_gene: TRBJ1-1; CDR3nt: TGTGCCACGGGACAGCAGAGGCCTGAAGCTTTCTTT; CDR3aa: CATGQQRPEAFF
d_gene: NA; v_gene: TRBV30; j_gene: TRBJ1-2; CDR3nt: TGTGCCTGGAGCGCCCCCCAGGCGAACTATGGCTACACCTTC; CDR3aa: CAWSAPQANYGYTF
d_gene: TRBD1; v_gene: TRBV5-1; j_gene: TRBJ2-7; CDR3nt: TGCGCCAGCAGCTCGACCCTCAGGGGGCTCATCTACGAGCAGTACTTC; CDR3aa: CASSSTLRGLIYEQYF
d_gene: NA; v_gene: TRBV5-1; j_gene: TRBJ1-1; CDR3nt: TGCGCCAGCAGCTGGGGGGGGGACACTGAAGCTTTCTTT; CDR3aa: CASSWGGDTEAFF
d_gene: NA; v_gene: TRBV20-1; j_gene: TRBJ1-3; CDR3nt: TGCAGTGCTTCGGGAGGAAACACCATATATTTT; CDR3aa: CSASGGNTIYF
d_gene: NA; v_gene: TRBV28; j_gene: TRBJ2-5; CDR3nt: TGTGCCAGCAGTTCTGTGACCGGGGTCGGGTCCCAGTACTTC; CDR3aa: CASSSVTGVGSQYF
d_gene: NA; v_gene: TRBV29-1; j_gene: TRBJ1-1; CDR3nt: TGCAGCGTCTCCGGGACAACGAACACTGAAGCTTTCTTT; CDR3aa: CSVSGTTNTEAFF
d_gene: NA; v_gene: TRBV11-2; j_gene: TRBJ1-2; CDR3nt: TGTGCCAGCAGCCGTCCCACAGGGTTTCATGGCTACACCTTC; CDR3aa: CASSRPTGFHGYTF
d_gene: NA; v_gene: TRBV11-2; j_gene: TRBJ1-4; CDR3nt: TGTGCCAGCAGCCCCACGGTTTTGACTGGAAAACTGTTTTTT; CDR3aa: CASSPTVLTGKLFF
d_gene: NA; v_gene: TRBV7-9; j_gene: TRBJ2-1; CDR3nt: TGTGCCAGCAGCCTGCCTGGGGGGGGCCCGGGGAATGAGCAGTTCTTC; CDR3aa: CASSLPGGGPGNEQFF
d_gene: NA; v_gene: TRBV6-1; j_gene: TRBJ1-2; CDR3nt: TGTGCCAGCAGCCGGGGGGATACTAACTATGGCTACACCTTC; CDR3aa: CASSRGDTNYGYTF
d_gene: TRBD2; v_gene: TRBV6-4; j_gene: TRBJ2-3; CDR3nt: TGTGCCAGCAGACTTAGCGGGGACACAGATACGCAGTATTTT; CDR3aa: CASRLSGDTDTQYF
d_gene: NA; v_gene: TRBV6-6; j_gene: TRBJ2-1; CDR3nt: TGTGCCAGCAGCCCGACTAAAAATGAGCAGTTCTTC; CDR3aa: CASSPTKNEQFF
d_gene: TRBD2; v_gene: TRBV7-9; j_gene: TRBJ2-1; CDR3nt: TGTGCCAGCAGCTTATTAGTAGCGGGTCACAATGAGCAGTTCTTC; CDR3aa: CASSLLVAGHNEQFF
d_gene: TRBD1; v_gene: TRBV5-6; j_gene: TRBJ1-6; CDR3nt: TGTGCCAGCAGACTTTTCGGGGACAGGGGGAATTCACCCCTCCACTTT; CDR3aa: CASRLFGDRGNSPLHF
d_gene: NA; v_gene: TRBV30; j_gene: TRBJ2-5; CDR3nt: TGTGCCTGGAGTGTTAAAGAGACCCAGTACTTC; CDR3aa: CAWSVKETQYF
d_gene: NA; v_gene: TRBV5-4; j_gene: TRBJ2-1; CDR3nt: TGTGCCAGCAGCGGAGGGCGGACAGGAGACAATGAGCAGTTCTTC; CDR3aa: CASSGGRTGDNEQFF
d_gene: TRBD1; v_gene: TRBV5-6; j_gene: TRBJ2-3; CDR3nt: TGTGCCAGCAGCTTCAACAGGGGTGGTGGCACAGATACGCAGTATTTT; CDR3aa: CASSFNRGGGTDTQYF
d_gene: TRBD2; v_gene: TRBV19; j_gene: TRBJ2-2; CDR3nt: TGTGCCAGTAGTCCCCCGGGGGGGATGTCCGGGGAGCTGTTTTTT; CDR3aa: CASSPPGGMSGELFF
d_gene: TRBD1; v_gene: TRBV6-4; j_gene: TRBJ2-1; CDR3nt: TGTGCCAGCAGTGCCGAAGTGGGACAGGGGGGAAATGAGCAGTTCTTC; CDR3aa: CASSAEVGQGGNEQFF
d_gene: NA; v_gene: TRBV7-9; j_gene: TRBJ2-7; CDR3nt: TGTGCCAGCAGGGCTGGTACAGGATACGAGCAGTACTTC; CDR3aa: CASRAGTGYEQYF
d_gene: NA; v_gene: TRBV25-1; j_gene: TRBJ1-1; CDR3nt: TGTGCCAGCAGTGGCCGGACAGACCTCACTGAAGCTTTCTTT; CDR3aa: CASSGRTDLTEAFF
d_gene: TRBD1; v_gene: TRBV30; j_gene: TRBJ1-3; CDR3nt: TGTGCCTGGTACCGGGACAGGGCTGGAAACACCATATATTTC; CDR3aa: CAWYRDRAGNTIYF
d_gene: TRBD1; v_gene: TRBV13; j_gene: TRBJ1-2; CDR3nt: TGTGCCATCCCATCCGGGACAGGGGCCTATGGCTACACCTTC; CDR3aa: CAIPSGTGAYGYTF
d_gene: NA; v_gene: TRBV28; j_gene: TRBJ2-6; CDR3nt: TGTGCCAGCAGTTTCAGGGGTGCCGGGGCCAACGTCCTGACTTTC; CDR3aa: CASSFRGAGANVLTF
d_gene: TRBD2; v_gene: TRBV7-9; j_gene: TRBJ2-1; CDR3nt: TGTGCCAGCAGCTTACCAGCGGGAGGAGCGAATGAGCAGTTCTTC; CDR3aa: CASSLPAGGANEQFF
d_gene: NA; v_gene: TRBV9; j_gene: TRBJ2-2; CDR3nt: TGTGCCAGCAGCGTACGGGTAGCGACCGGGGAGCTGTTTTTT; CDR3aa: CASSVRVATGELFF
d_gene: NA; v_gene: TRBV7-9; j_gene: TRBJ2-5; CDR3nt: TGTGCCAGCAGCTTATCCGCAGGCCAACAACAGACCCAGTACTTC; CDR3aa: CASSLSAGQQQTQYF
d_gene: NA; v_gene: TRBV7-3; j_gene: TRBJ2-7; CDR3nt: TGTGCCAGCAGCTTCTCAGGGTACGAGCAGTACTTC; CDR3aa: CASSFSGYEQYF
d_gene: NA; v_gene: TRBV5-1; j_gene: TRBJ1-1; CDR3nt: TGCGCCAGCAGCCCCTCCCCGACAGGATGGACTGAAGCTTTCTTT; CDR3aa: CASSPSPTGWTEAFF
d_gene: TRBD1; v_gene: TRBV6-1; j_gene: TRBJ2-2; CDR3nt: TGTGCCAGAGGGACAGGGGATGTCGGGGAGCTGTTTTTT; CDR3aa: CARGTGDVGELFF
d_gene: NA; v_gene: TRBV5-1; j_gene: TRBJ2-5; CDR3nt: TGCGCCAGCAGCTTGTTGACAGGCCCGCAAGAGACCCAGTACTTC; CDR3aa: CASSLLTGPQETQYF
d_gene: NA; v_gene: TRBV29-1; j_gene: TRBJ2-1; CDR3nt: TGCAGTGCCGGGACAAACAATGAGCAGTTCTTC; CDR3aa: CSAGTNNEQFF
d_gene: TRBD2; v_gene: TRBV6-4; j_gene: TRBJ2-1; CDR3nt: TGTGCCAGCAGTACTAGCGGGGGGTCCTACAATGAGCAGTTCTTC; CDR3aa: CASSTSGGSYNEQFF
d_gene: TRBD2; v_gene: TRBV6-6; j_gene: TRBJ2-3; CDR3nt: TGTGCCAGCAGGGGGACTAGCGGACGCACAGATACGCAGTATTTT; CDR3aa: CASRGTSGRTDTQYF
d_gene: TRBD1; v_gene: TRBV11-3; j_gene: TRBJ2-7; CDR3nt: TGTGCCAGCAGCCGGGACAGGGTAAGCTACGAGCAGTACTTC; CDR3aa: CASSRDRVSYEQYF
d_gene: TRBD1; v_gene: TRBV18; j_gene: TRBJ1-5; CDR3nt: TGTGCCAGCTCCAAGCTTATGGGACAGTCCTATCAGCCCCAGCATTTT; CDR3aa: CASSKLMGQSYQPQHF
d_gene: TRBD1; v_gene: TRBV5-4; j_gene: TRBJ1-2; CDR3nt: TGTGCCAGCAGTCGGACGACAGGGAACTATGGCTACACCTTC; CDR3aa: CASSRTTGNYGYTF
d_gene: TRBD1; v_gene: TRBV19; j_gene: TRBJ1-5; CDR3nt: TGTGCCAGTAGTATAGATACCGGGACAGCCCAGCATTTT; CDR3aa: CASSIDTGTAQHF
d_gene: NA; v_gene: TRBV6-1; j_gene: TRBJ2-3; CDR3nt: TGTGCCAGCAGTGCTCGACAGACCACTAGCACAGATACGCAGTATTTT; CDR3aa: CASSARQTTSTDTQYF